The clone carrying this T cell receptor (beta chain) has a count of ten or more. Its antigen remains unknown. Building the TCR beta libraries relied on iRepertoire HTBI primers, and CDR3 regions underwent Arm-PCR. TCRdb reanalysed the multiplex PCR reads using MiXCR and keeps one entry per CDR3 protein. Among about 300,000 distinct CDR3 sequences, about 20% were seen once, and the ten largest hold about 36%. The record originates from a study of regulatory T cells in long-lasting Graves disease. Time point reported: newly diagnosed GD, antithyroid drugs for less than 3 months. RNA isolated from PBMCs was used to make the TCR library. An endocrinology department in Xi'an, China, supplied the patients. V was trimmed by 1 base and J by 1 base, leaving 13 bases between them. The CDR3 is 16 residues long. Study-wide findings and caveats: More public clonotypes were shared by persistent patients (under 3,000) than by new patients (about 970). Gene preferences differed: TRBV28, TRBJ1-2, TRBJ2-5 in persistent cases. Owing to a sample size that was small, accuracy may have been reduced.

This TCR came from a female donor with Graves disease. The input for sequencing was peripheral blood mononuclear cells (PBMCs), taken at new diagnosis, from a patient treated with antithyroid drugs. The chain uses TRBV12-3 or TRBV12-4 and TRBJ2-5; D remains unclear. In nucleotides, the CDR3 is TGTGCCAGCAGTTTAGGCCCTCGAGGATCCCAAGAGACCCAGTACTTC. It codes for CASSLGPRGSQETQYF.